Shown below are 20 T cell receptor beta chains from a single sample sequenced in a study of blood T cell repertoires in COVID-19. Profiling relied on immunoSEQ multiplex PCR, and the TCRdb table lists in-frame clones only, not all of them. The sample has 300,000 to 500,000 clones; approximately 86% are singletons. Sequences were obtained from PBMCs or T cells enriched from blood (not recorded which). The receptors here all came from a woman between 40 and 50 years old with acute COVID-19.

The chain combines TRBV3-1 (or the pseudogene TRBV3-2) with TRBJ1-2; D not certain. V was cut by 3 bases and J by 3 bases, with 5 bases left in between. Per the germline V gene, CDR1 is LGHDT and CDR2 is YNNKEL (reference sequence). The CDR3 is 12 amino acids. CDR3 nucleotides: TGTGCCAGCAGCCAGGGAGACTATGGCTACACCTTC. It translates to CASSQGDYGYTF.

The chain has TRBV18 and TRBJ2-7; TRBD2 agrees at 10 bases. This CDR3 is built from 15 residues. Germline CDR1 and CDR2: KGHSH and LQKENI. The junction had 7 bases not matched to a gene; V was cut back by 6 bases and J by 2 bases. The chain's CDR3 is CASSVAGGATYEQYF. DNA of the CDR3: TGTGCCAGCTCCGTAGCGGGGGGAGCTACCTACGAGCAGTACTTC. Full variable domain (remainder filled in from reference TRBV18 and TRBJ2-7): NAGVMQNPRHLVRRRGQEARLRCSPMKGHSHVYWYRQLPEEGLKFMVYLQKENIIDESGMPKERFSAEFPKEGPSILRIQQVVRGDSAAYFCASSVAGGATYEQYFGPGTRLTVT.

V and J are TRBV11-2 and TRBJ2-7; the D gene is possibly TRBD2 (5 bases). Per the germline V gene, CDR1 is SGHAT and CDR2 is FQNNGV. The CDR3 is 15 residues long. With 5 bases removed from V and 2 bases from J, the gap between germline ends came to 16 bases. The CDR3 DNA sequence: TGTGCCAGCAGCCTAATATGGTCTAGCACCTACGAGCAGTACTTC. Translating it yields CASSLIWSSTYEQYF.

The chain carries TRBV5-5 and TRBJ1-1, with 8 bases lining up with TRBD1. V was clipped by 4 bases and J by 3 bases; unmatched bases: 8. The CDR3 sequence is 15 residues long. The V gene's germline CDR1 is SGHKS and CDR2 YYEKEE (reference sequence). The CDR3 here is CASSALDRVYTEAFF. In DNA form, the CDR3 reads TGTGCCAGCAGCGCCCTGGACAGGGTCTACACTGAAGCTTTCTTT.

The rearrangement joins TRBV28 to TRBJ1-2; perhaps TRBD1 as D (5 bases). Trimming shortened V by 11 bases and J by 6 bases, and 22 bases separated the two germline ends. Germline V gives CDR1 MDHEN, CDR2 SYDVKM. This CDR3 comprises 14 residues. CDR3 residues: CAGATLGGLHGYTF. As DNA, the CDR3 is TGTGCCGGGGCTACATTGGGGGGATTACATGGCTACACCTTC.

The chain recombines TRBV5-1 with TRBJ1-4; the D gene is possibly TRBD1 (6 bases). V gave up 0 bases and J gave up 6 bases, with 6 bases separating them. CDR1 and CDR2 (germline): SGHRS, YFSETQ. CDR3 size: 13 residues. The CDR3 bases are TGCGCCAGCAGCTTGGGACAGGATGAAAAACTGTTTTTT. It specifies CASSLGQDEKLFF.

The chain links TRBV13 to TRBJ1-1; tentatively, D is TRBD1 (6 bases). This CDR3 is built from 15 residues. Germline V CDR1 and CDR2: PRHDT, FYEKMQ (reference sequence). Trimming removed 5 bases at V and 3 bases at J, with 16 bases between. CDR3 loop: CASSTHRAWDTEAFF. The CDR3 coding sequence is TGTGCCAGCAGCACTCACAGGGCCTGGGACACTGAAGCTTTCTTT.

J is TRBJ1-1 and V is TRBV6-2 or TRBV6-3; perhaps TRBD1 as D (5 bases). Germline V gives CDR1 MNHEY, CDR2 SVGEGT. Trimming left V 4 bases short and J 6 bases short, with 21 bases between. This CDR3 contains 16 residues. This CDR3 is CASSSSQGAGYSEAFF. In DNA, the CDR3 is TGTGCCAGCAGTTCTTCCCAAGGTGCAGGGTATTCTGAAGCTTTCTTT.

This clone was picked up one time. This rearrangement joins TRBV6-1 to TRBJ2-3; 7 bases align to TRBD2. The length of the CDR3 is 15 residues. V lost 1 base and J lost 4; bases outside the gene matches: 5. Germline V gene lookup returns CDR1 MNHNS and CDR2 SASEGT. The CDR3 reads CASSEGGGRSDTQYF. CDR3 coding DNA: TGTGCCAGCAGTGAAGGGGGAGGGAGGTCAGATACGCAGTATTTT.

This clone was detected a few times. DNA of the CDR3: TGTGCCACCAGTGATTTTCGGTACCCGGGCAGGGGGGTATACGAGCAGTACTTC. It yields the protein CATSDFRYPGRGVYEQYF. The chain employs TRBV24-1 and TRBJ2-7; a possible D gene is TRBD1 (7 bases). Trimming cost V 1 base and J 4 bases, with 22 bases left between them. Germline CDR1 and CDR2: KGHDR and SFDVKD. CDR3 length: 18 residues.

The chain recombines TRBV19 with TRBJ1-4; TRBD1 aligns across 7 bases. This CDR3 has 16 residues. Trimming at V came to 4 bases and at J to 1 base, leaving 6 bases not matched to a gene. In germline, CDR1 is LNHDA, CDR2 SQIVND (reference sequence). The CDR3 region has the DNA TGTGCCAGTAGTACCACCCGGACAGGAACTAATGAAAAACTGTTTTTT. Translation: CASSTTRTGTNEKLFF.

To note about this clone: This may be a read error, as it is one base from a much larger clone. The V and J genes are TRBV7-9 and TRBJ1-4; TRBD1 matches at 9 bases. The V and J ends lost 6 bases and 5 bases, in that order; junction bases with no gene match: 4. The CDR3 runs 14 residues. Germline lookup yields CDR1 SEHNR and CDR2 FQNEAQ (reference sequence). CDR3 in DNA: TGTGCCAGCAGTTCCGGGACAGGGAATGAAAAACTGTTTTTT. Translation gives CASSSGTGNEKLFF.

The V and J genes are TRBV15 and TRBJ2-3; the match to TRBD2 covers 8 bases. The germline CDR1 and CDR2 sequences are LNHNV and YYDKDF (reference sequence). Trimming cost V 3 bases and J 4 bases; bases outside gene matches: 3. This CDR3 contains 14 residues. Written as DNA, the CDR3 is TGTGCCACCAGCAGCGGGGGGGTCGCAGATACGCAGTATTTT. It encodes CATSSGGVADTQYF.

CDR3 bases: TGTGCCAGCAGCGAGAGGTGGGGGGTGAACTATGGCTACACCTTC. Translating it yields CASSERWGVNYGYTF. V gene TRBV11-2 combines with J gene TRBJ1-2; possibly TRBD1 for D (5 bases). This CDR3 has 15 residues. V was shortened by 5 bases and J by 2 bases, with 15 bases between the two germline ends. Germline CDR1 reads SGHAT; CDR2 reads FQNNGV.

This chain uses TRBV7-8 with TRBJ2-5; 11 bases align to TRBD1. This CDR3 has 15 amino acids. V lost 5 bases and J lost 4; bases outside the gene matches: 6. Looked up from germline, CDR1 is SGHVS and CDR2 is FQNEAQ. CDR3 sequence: CASSTRTGGPETQYF. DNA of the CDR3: TGTGCCAGCAGCACCAGGACAGGGGGCCCAGAGACCCAGTACTTC.

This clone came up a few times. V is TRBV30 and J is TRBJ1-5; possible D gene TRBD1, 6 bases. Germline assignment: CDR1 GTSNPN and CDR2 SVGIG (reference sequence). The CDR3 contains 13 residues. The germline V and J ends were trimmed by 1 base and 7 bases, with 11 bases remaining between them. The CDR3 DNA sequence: TGTGCCTGGAGTGGGGGGGGCGCCCAGCCCCAGCATTTT. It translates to CAWSGGGAQPQHF.

The CDR3 region has the DNA TGTGCCAGTAGTCCCCTGGAGACAGGGAATGAAAAACTGTTTTTT. Residues: CASSPLETGNEKLFF. This chain links TRBV19 with TRBJ1-4; 7 bases align to TRBD1. The germline CDR1 and CDR2 sequences are LNHDA and SQIVND (reference sequence). V lost 5 bases and J lost 5; bases outside the gene matches: 8. The CDR3 totals 15 residues.

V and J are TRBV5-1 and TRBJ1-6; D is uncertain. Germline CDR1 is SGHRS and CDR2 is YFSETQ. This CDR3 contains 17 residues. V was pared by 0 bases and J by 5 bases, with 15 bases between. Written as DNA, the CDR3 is TGCGCCAGCAGCTTGGATGGGCTGGTAGGAAATAATTCACCCCTCCACTTT. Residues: CASSLDGLVGNNSPLHF. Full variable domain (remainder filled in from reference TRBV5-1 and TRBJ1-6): KAGVTQTPRYLIKTRGQQVTLSCSPISGHRSVSWYQQTPGQGLQFLFEYFSETQRNKGNFPGRFSGRQFSNSRSEMNVSTLELGDSALYLCASSLDGLVGNNSPLHFGNGTRLTVT.

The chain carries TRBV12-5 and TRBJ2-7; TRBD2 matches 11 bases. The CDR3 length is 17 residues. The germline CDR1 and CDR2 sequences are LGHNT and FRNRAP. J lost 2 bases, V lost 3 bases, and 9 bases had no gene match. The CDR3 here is CASGLGSGGAWTYEQYF. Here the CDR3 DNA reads TGTGCTAGTGGTTTAGGTAGCGGGGGGGCCTGGACCTACGAGCAGTACTTC.

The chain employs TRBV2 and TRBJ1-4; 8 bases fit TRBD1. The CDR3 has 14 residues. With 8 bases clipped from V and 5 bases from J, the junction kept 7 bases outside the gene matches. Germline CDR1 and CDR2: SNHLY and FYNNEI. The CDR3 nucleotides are TGTGCCAGCTACAGGGGGTCCTCCAATGAAAAACTGTTTTTT. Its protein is CASYRGSSNEKLFF.